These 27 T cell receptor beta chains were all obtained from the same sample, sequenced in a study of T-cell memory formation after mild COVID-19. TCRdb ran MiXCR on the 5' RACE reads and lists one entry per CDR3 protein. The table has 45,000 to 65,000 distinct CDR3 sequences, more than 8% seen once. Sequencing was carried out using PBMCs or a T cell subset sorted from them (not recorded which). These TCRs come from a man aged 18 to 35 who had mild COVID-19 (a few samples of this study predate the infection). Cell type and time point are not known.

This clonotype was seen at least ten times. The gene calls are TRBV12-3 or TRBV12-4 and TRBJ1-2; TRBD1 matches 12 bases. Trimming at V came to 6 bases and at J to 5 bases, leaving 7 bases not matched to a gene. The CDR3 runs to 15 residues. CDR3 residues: CASSRGQGAGYGYTF. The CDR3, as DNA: TGTGCCAGCAGCCGGGGACAGGGGGCGGGATATGGCTACACCTTC.

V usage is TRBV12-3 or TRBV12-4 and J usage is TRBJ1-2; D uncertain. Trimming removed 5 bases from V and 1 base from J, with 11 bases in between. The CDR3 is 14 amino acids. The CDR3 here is CASSPGTGNYGYTF. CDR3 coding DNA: TGTGCCAGCAGTCCAGGCACCGGTAACTATGGCTACACCTTC.

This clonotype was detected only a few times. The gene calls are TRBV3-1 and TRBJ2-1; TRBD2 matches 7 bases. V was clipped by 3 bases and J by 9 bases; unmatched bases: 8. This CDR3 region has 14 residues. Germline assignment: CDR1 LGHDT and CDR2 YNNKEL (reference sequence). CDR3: CASSQGTSESEQFF. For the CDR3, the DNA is TGTGCCAGCAGCCAGGGAACTAGCGAGAGTGAGCAGTTCTTC.

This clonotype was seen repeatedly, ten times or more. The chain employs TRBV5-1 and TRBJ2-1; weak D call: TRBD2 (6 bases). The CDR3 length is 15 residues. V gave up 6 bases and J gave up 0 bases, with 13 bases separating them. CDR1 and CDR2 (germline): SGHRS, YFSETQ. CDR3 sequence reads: CASTPAGSSYNEQFF. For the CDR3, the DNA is TGCGCCAGCACCCCCGCGGGGTCCTCCTACAATGAGCAGTTCTTC.

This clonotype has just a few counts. The CDR3 nucleotides are TGTGCCAGCAGCTTAAGTGGTGAAGCTTTCTTT. The encoded protein is CASSLSGEAFF. The rearrangement uses TRBV7-9 and TRBJ1-1, with D hard to call. The CDR3 has 11 amino acids. V was cut by 2 bases and J by 7 bases, with 5 bases left in between. Germline CDR1 SEHNR, CDR2 FQNEAQ (reference sequence).

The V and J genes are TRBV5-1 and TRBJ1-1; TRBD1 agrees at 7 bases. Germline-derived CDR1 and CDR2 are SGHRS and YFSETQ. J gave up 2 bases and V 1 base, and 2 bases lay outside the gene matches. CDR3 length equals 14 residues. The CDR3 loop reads CASSLTGANTEAFF. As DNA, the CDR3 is TGCGCCAGCAGCTTGACAGGGGCAAACACTGAAGCTTTCTTT.

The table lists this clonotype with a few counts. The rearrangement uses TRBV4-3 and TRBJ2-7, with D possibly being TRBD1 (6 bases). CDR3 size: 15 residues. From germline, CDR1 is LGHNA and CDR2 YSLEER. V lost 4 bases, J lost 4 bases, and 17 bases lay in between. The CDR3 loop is CASSPSPGQTYEQYF. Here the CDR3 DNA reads TGCGCCAGCAGCCCTAGTCCTGGACAGACATACGAGCAGTACTTC.

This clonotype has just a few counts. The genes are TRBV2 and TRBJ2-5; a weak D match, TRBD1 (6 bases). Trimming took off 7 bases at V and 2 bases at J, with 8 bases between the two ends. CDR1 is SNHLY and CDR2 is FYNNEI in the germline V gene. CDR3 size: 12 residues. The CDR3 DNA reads TGTGCCAGCACCGGACAGCAAGAGACCCAGTACTTC. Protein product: CASTGQQETQYF.

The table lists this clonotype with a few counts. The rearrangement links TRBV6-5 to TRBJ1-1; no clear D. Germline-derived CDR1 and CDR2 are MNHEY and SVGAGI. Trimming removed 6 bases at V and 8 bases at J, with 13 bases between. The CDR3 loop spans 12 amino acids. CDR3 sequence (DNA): TGTGCCAGCAGGAATCCCGCCGGGGAAGCTTTCTTT. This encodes CASRNPAGEAFF.

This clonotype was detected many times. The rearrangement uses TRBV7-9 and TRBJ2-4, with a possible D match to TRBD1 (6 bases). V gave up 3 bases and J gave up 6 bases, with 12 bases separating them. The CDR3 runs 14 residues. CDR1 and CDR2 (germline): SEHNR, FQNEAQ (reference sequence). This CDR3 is CASSFQGSPNIQYF. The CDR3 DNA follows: TGTGCCAGCAGCTTTCAGGGGTCTCCAAACATTCAGTACTTC.

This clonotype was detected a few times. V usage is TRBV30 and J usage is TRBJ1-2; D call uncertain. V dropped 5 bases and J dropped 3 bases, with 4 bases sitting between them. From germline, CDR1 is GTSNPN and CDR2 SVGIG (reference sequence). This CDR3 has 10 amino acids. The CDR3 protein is CAWGDYGYTF. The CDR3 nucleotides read TGTGCCTGGGGGGACTATGGCTACACCTTC.

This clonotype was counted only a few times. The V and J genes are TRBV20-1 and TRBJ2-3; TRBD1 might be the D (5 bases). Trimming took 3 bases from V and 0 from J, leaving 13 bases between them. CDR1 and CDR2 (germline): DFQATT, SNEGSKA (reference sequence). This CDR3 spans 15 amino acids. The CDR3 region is CSARGPGASTDTQYF. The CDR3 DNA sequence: TGCAGTGCTAGGGGGCCAGGCGCTAGCACAGATACGCAGTATTTT.

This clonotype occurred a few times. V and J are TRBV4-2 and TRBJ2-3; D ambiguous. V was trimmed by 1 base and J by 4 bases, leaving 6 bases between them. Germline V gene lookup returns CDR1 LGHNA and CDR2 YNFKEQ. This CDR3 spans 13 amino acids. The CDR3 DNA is TGTGCCAGCAGCCAAGCTGCGGCAGATACGCAGTATTTT. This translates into CASSQAAADTQYF.

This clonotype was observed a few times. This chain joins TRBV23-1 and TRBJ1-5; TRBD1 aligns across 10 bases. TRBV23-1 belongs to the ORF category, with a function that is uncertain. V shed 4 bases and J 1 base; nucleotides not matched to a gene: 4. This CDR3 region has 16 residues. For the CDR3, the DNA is TGCGCCAGCAGTCCACGGACAGGGGGAAGCAATCAGCCCCAGCATTTT. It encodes CASSPRTGGSNQPQHF.

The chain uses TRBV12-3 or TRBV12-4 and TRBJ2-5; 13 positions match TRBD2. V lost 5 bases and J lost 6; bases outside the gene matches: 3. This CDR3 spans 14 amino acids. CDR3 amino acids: CASSRLAGGQTQYF. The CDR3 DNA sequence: TGTGCCAGCAGTAGACTAGCGGGGGGCCAGACCCAGTACTTC.

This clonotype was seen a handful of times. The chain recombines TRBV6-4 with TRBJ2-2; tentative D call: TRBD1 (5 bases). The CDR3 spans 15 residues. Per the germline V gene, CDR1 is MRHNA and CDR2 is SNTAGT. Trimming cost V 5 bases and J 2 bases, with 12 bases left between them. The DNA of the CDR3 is TGTGCCAGCAGTCTCGGACATCTTAACACCGGGGAGCTGTTTTTT. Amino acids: CASSLGHLNTGELFF.

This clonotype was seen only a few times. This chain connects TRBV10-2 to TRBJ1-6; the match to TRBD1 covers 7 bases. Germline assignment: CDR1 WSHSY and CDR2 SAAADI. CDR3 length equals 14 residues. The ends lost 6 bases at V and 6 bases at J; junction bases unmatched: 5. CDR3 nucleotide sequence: TGCGCCAGCAGCCGACAGGGAATTAATTCACCCCTCCACTTT. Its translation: CASSRQGINSPLHF.

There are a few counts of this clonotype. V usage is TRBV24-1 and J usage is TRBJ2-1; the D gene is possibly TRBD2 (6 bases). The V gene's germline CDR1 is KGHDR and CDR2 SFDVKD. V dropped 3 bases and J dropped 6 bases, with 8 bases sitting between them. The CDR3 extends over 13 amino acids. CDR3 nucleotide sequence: TGTGCCACCAGTGATACGACTAGCAATGAGCAGTTCTTC. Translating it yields CATSDTTSNEQFF.

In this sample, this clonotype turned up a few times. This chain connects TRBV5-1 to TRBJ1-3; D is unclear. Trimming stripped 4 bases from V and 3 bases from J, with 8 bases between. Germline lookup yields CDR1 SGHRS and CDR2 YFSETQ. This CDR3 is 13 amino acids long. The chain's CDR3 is CASSPQFGNTIYF. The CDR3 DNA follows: TGCGCCAGCAGCCCGCAGTTTGGAAACACCATATATTTT.

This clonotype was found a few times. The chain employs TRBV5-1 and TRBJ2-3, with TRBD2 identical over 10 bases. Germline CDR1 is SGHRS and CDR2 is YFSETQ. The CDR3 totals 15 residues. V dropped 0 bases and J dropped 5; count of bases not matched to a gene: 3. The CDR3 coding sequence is TGCGCCAGCAGCTTGGAACCTAGCGGGGGAGATACGCAGTATTTT. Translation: CASSLEPSGGDTQYF.

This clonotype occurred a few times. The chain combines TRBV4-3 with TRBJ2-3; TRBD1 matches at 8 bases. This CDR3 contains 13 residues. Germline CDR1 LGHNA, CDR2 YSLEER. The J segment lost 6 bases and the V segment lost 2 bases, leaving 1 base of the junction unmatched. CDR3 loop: CASSQQGADTQYF. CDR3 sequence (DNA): TGCGCCAGCAGCCAACAGGGGGCTGATACGCAGTATTTT.

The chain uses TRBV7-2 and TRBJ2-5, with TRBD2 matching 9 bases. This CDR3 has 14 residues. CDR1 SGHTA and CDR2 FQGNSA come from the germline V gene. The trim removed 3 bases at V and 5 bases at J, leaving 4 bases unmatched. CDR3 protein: CASSFSSGGETQYF. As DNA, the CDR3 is TGTGCCAGCAGCTTCAGCAGCGGGGGGGAGACCCAGTACTTC.

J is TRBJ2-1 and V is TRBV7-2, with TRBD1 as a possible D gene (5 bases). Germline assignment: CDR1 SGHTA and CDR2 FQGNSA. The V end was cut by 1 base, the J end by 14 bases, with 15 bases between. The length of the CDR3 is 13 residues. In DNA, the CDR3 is TGTGCCAGCAGCTTAGGTGGGGCTCCGGGCAAGTTCTTC. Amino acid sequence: CASSLGGAPGKFF.

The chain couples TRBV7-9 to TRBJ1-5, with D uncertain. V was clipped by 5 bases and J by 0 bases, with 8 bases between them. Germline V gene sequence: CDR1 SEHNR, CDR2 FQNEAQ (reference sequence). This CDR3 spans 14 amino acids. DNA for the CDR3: TGTGCCAGCAGCGAGCGGACTAGCAATCAGCCCCAGCATTTT. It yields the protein CASSERTSNQPQHF. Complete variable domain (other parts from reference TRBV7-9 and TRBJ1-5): DTGVSQNPRHKITKRGQNVTFRCDPISEHNRLYWYRQTLGQGPEFLTYFQNEAQLEKSRLLSDRFSAERPKGSFSTLEIQRTEQGDSAMYLCASSERTSNQPQHFGDGTRLSIL.

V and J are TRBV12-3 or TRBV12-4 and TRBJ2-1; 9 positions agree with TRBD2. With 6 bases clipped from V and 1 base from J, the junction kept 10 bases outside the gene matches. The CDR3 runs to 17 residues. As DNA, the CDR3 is TGTGCCAGCAGAGAAAGGACTAGCGTCCTATCCTACAATGAGCAGTTCTTC. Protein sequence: CASRERTSVLSYNEQFF.

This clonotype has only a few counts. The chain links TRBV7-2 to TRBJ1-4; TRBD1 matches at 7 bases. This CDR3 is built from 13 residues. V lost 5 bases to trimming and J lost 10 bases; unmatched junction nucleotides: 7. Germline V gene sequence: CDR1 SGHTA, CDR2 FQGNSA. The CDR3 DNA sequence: TGTGCCAGCAGCCTTGACAGGGAGGGAAAACTGTTTTTT. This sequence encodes CASSLDREGKLFF.

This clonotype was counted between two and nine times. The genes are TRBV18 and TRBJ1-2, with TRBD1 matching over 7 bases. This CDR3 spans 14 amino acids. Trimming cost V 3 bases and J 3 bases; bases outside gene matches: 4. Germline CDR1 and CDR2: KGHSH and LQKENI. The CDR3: CASSPGTADYGYTF. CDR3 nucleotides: TGTGCCAGCTCACCCGGGACAGCCGACTATGGCTACACCTTC. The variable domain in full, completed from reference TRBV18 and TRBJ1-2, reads NAGVMQNPRHLVRRRGQEARLRCSPMKGHSHVYWYRQLPEEGLKFMVYLQKENIIDESGMPKERFSAEFPKEGPSILRIQQVVRGDSAAYFCASSPGTADYGYTFGSGTRLTVV.